One sample yielded the 27 T cell receptor beta chains listed below, sequenced in a study of PD-1 blockade in mismatch repair-deficient tumors. This table comes from immunoSEQ multiplex PCR, and its TCRdb copy is limited to in-frame clones, with some not included. Here the sample spans more than 20,000 clones, almost 85% being singletons. Sequencing was performed on peripheral blood, taken 2 weeks after starting pembrolizumab. The source of these receptors is an adult with mismatch repair-deficient cancer.

There are a few counts of this clone. The chain combines TRBV6-6 with TRBJ2-3; TRBD2 matches at 9 bases. The CDR3 covers 15 residues. Germline V CDR1 and CDR2: MNHNY, SVGAGI (reference sequence). Trimming at V came to 6 bases and at J to 6 bases, leaving 10 bases not matched to a gene. The CDR3 spells CASREGGRARDTQYF. The DNA for the CDR3 is TGTGCCAGCAGAGAAGGCGGGAGGGCCAGGGATACGCAGTATTTT.

This chain links TRBV15 with TRBJ2-1; possible D gene TRBD2, 6 bases. The CDR3 contains 19 residues. Germline V gene data show CDR1 as LNHNV and CDR2 as YYDKDF (reference sequence). Trimming left V 7 bases short and J 2 bases short, with 27 bases between. The CDR3 DNA sequence: TGTGCCACCAAACAGAGGCGGGACGGTTTGGTACCCCCCTACAATGAGCAGTTCTTC. This encodes CATKQRRDGLVPPYNEQFF.

The chain joins TRBV19 to TRBJ1-1; D not resolved. V lost 3 bases and J 1 base, leaving 9 bases between the germline ends. CDR1 and CDR2 from the germline V gene are LNHDA and SQIVND (reference sequence). The length of the CDR3 is 14 residues. The DNA of the CDR3 is TGTGCCAGTAGTATCGGCGCTACGAACACTGAAGCTTTCTTT. Encoded protein: CASSIGATNTEAFF.

This clone was observed a single time. CDR3 in DNA: TGTGCCAGCAGTTACGTGGACGAGCAGTACTTC. Its translation: CASSYVDEQYF. The chain is built from TRBV6-5 and TRBJ2-7, with D unclear. The CDR3 has 11 residues. V gave up 2 bases and J gave up 5 bases, with 4 bases separating them. CDR1 MNHEY and CDR2 SVGAGI come from the germline V gene.

This sequence joins TRBV6-5 and TRBJ1-1; TRBD1 matches 11 bases. V trimming: 6 bases; J trimming: 5 bases; junction bases outside the gene matches: 8. This CDR3 has 15 residues. The germline CDR1 and CDR2 sequences are MNHEY and SVGAGI. This CDR3 is CASRDPGQGVTEAFF. The CDR3 DNA reads TGTGCCAGCAGGGACCCGGGACAGGGGGTAACTGAAGCTTTCTTT.

This clone was seen more than once but under ten times. J is TRBJ2-1 and V is TRBV7-6, with D perhaps matching TRBD2 (5 bases). The CDR3 runs to 14 residues. From germline, CDR1 is SGHVS and CDR2 FNYEAQ. Trimming took 1 base from V and 5 from J, leaving 9 bases between them. The CDR3 here is CASSLVYGDNEQFF. DNA for the CDR3: TGTGCCAGCAGCTTAGTCTACGGGGACAATGAGCAGTTCTTC.

The genes are TRBV27 and TRBJ2-1, with 7 bases that match TRBD2. V lost 0 bases and J lost 7; bases outside the gene matches: 6. The CDR3 covers 15 residues. Germline CDR1 is MNHEY and CDR2 is SMNVEV (reference sequence). CDR3 sequence reads: CASSLSGPAGNEQFF. CDR3 coding DNA: TGTGCCAGCAGTTTATCGGGGCCAGCGGGAAATGAGCAGTTCTTC.

The chain recombines TRBV11-2 with TRBJ2-1; 8 bases agree with TRBD2. The CDR3 consists of 11 residues. The V segment lost 1 base and the J segment 15 bases; nucleotides outside the gene matches: 2. Germline V lookup: CDR1 SGHAT, CDR2 FQNNGV. CDR3 sequence reads: CASSLGTSSFF. The CDR3 DNA reads TGTGCCAGCAGCTTAGGGACTAGCTCGTTCTTC.

This rearrangement joins TRBV13 to TRBJ2-3; a weak D match, TRBD2 (5 bases). From germline, CDR1 is PRHDT and CDR2 FYEKMQ (reference sequence). The CDR3 runs to 17 residues. V was shortened by 1 base and J by 3 bases, with 17 bases between the two germline ends. CDR3 nucleotide sequence: TGTGCCAGCAGCTTAGCGGGCACTAGTGTTGTAACAGATACGCAGTATTTT. Its protein is CASSLAGTSVVTDTQYF.

The chain combines TRBV14 with TRBJ2-5; 7 positions agree with TRBD2. After removal of 9 bases from V and 4 bases from J, the junction contained 8 bases not matched to a gene. CDR1 SGHDN and CDR2 FVKESK come from the germline V gene. This CDR3 is built from 13 residues. CDR3 bases: TGTGCCAGTGTCGGGGGGATTGGAGAGACCCAGTACTTC. As protein: CASVGGIGETQYF.

J is TRBJ2-7 and V is TRBV7-9, with TRBD1 matching over 10 bases. This CDR3 has 12 residues. With 8 bases clipped from V and 6 bases from J, the junction kept 4 bases outside the gene matches. Germline CDR1 reads SEHNR; CDR2 reads FQNEAQ (reference sequence). CDR3 sequence reads: CASAGQGREQYF. The CDR3 DNA is TGTGCCAGCGCGGGACAGGGGCGCGAGCAGTACTTC.

This chain uses TRBV30 with TRBJ1-2; 7 positions agree with TRBD1. Losses at the gene ends were 4 bases for V and 4 bases for J; bases not matched to a gene: 6. The CDR3 length is 13 residues. Germline CDR1 GTSNPN, CDR2 SVGIG (reference sequence). The DNA of the CDR3 is TGTGCCTGGAAAAGGGGGCTGGGCTATGGCTACACCTTC. Its translation is CAWKRGLGYGYTF.

The chain joins TRBV4-1 to TRBJ2-2, with D hard to call. The V end was cut by 4 bases, the J end by 1 base, with 10 bases between. The germline gives CDR1 MGHRA, CDR2 YSYEKL. The CDR3 sequence is 15 residues long. For the CDR3, the DNA is TGCGCCAGCAGCCCTTCGACAATGAACACCGGGGAGCTGTTTTTT. It translates to CASSPSTMNTGELFF.

V gene TRBV4-2 combines with J gene TRBJ2-1, with D unresolved. This CDR3 comprises 15 residues. Trimming took 0 bases from V and 3 from J, leaving 9 bases between them. Per the germline V gene, CDR1 is LGHNA and CDR2 is YNFKEQ. The CDR3 spells CASSQDGRIYNEQFF. For the CDR3, the DNA is TGTGCCAGCAGCCAAGATGGTAGAATCTACAATGAGCAGTTCTTC.

This chain uses TRBV30 with TRBJ2-2, with TRBD2 identical over 14 bases. The V gene end was trimmed by 0 bases and the J gene end by 6 bases; junction bases not matched to a gene: 15. The CDR3 runs to 20 residues. In germline, CDR1 is GTSNPN, CDR2 SVGIG (reference sequence). CDR3 nucleotide sequence: TGTGCCTGGAGTGTACCGCCCGGGACTAGCGGGAGCGGTCGTCCCGGGGAGCTGTTTTTT. Amino acids: CAWSVPPGTSGSGRPGELFF.

The genes are TRBV5-6 and TRBJ1-2; TRBD1 aligns across 8 bases. The germline V gene encodes CDR1 SGHDT and CDR2 YYEEEE. The V gene end was trimmed by 6 bases and the J gene end by 3 bases; junction bases not matched to a gene: 7. The CDR3 length is 14 residues. The CDR3 nucleotides are TGTGCCAGCACGGGGACAGGCAGCTACTATGGCTACACCTTC. This translates into CASTGTGSYYGYTF.

Here the CDR3 reads CAISRVGLLDEQYF. In DNA, the CDR3 is TGTGCCATCAGCCGTGTTGGGCTCCTTGACGAGCAGTACTTC. This rearrangement joins TRBV10-3 to TRBJ2-7; D uncertain. Germline V gene lookup returns CDR1 ENHRY and CDR2 SYGVKD. V was pared by 6 bases and J by 5 bases, with 17 bases between. CDR3 size: 14 residues.

The J gene is TRBJ2-3, the V gene TRBV9; a weak D match, TRBD1 (5 bases). V was pared by 5 bases and J by 5 bases, with 9 bases between. CDR3 length equals 12 residues. The germline V gene has CDR1 SGDLS and CDR2 YYNGEE. CDR3 protein: CASSKGLDTQYF. CDR3 bases: TGTGCCAGCAGTAAGGGGCTAGATACGCAGTATTTT. The entire variable domain, with the rest obtained from reference TRBV9 and TRBJ2-3, is as follows: DSGVTQTPKHLITATGQRVTLRCSPRSGDLSVYWYQQSLDQGLQFLIQYYNGEERAKGNILERFSAQQFPDLHSELNLSSLELGDSALYFCASSKGLDTQYFGPGTRLTVL.

The V and J genes are TRBV30 and TRBJ1-1; tentative D call: TRBD1 (6 bases). From germline, CDR1 is GTSNPN and CDR2 SVGIG (reference sequence). The CDR3 runs to 13 residues. V lost 4 bases, J lost 4 bases, and 13 bases lay in between. CDR3 nucleotide sequence: TGTGCCTGGACTACAGGGATGGGCACTGAAGCTTTCTTT. Its protein is CAWTTGMGTEAFF.

This rearrangement joins TRBV10-3 to TRBJ2-2; 7 bases are shared with TRBD2. From germline, CDR1 is ENHRY and CDR2 SYGVKD. Trimming removed 8 bases from V and 4 bases from J; junction bases left unmatched: 7. The CDR3 sequence is 14 residues long. Written as DNA, the CDR3 is TGTGCCATCCAGAGGGACTACTCCACCGGGGAGCTGTTTTTT. It translates to CAIQRDYSTGELFF.

The J gene is TRBJ2-5, the V gene TRBV4-1; TRBD1 agrees at 11 bases. Per the germline V gene, CDR1 is MGHRA and CDR2 is YSYEKL. This CDR3 has 19 amino acids. V dropped 1 base and J dropped 4; count of bases not matched to a gene: 14. The CDR3 region has the DNA TGCGCCAGCAGCCAAGCTCTCTCCTTACCCGGGACAGGGGGAGAGACCCAGTACTTC. Translation: CASSQALSLPGTGGETQYF.

The V and J genes are TRBV4-3 and TRBJ2-3, with 11 nucleotides matching TRBD2. Per germline, CDR1 LGHNA and CDR2 YSLEER. Trimming at V came to 0 bases and at J to 4 bases, leaving 3 bases not matched to a gene. The CDR3 runs to 16 residues. The CDR3 region is CASSQEIAGGPDTQYF. The CDR3 DNA is TGCGCCAGCAGCCAAGAGATAGCGGGAGGGCCAGATACGCAGTATTTT.

This clone is large within its sample. The chain recombines TRBV25-1 with TRBJ1-1; perhaps TRBD1 as D (5 bases). This CDR3 comprises 13 residues. CDR1 and CDR2 (germline): MGHDK, SYGVNS. V lost 1 base to trimming and J lost 7 bases, with 10 bases between them. The DNA of the CDR3 is TGTGCCAGCAGTGAATTCCCAAGGGGTGAAGCTTTCTTT. Translated, it gives CASSEFPRGEAFF.

The chain uses TRBV23-1 and TRBJ1-1; TRBD1 is a possible D gene (6 bases). TRBV23-1 is classed as an ORF, of uncertain function. V was cut by 2 bases and J by 1 base, with 14 bases left in between. CDR3 length: 16 residues. CDR3 in amino acids: CASSQNRGTANTEAFF. The CDR3 DNA reads as TGCGCCAGCAGTCAAAATAGGGGGACCGCGAACACTGAAGCTTTCTTT.

This chain connects TRBV4-1 to TRBJ2-3; no clear D gene. The CDR3 spans 13 residues. Trimming left V 2 bases short and J 2 bases short, with 5 bases between. Looked up from germline, CDR1 is MGHRA and CDR2 is YSYEKL. The chain's CDR3 is CASSQLITDTQYF. CDR3 nucleotide sequence: TGCGCCAGCAGCCAACTGATCACAGATACGCAGTATTTT.

The chain couples TRBV6-5 to TRBJ2-7; D might be TRBD1 or TRBD2, each matching 6 bases. The V gene's germline CDR1 is MNHEY and CDR2 SVGAGI. The CDR3 totals 14 residues. V was trimmed by 3 bases and J by 4 bases, leaving 13 bases between them. The CDR3 bases are TGTGCCAGCAGTTATTCCGGGGGCGAGTACGAGCAGTACTTC. Protein: CASSYSGGEYEQYF.

The chain combines TRBV6-5 with TRBJ2-2, with 9 bases lining up with TRBD1. CDR3 length equals 15 residues. Trimming removed 8 bases from V and 2 bases from J; junction bases left unmatched: 6. Germline values: CDR1 MNHEY, CDR2 SVGAGI. The CDR3 is CASCRTGDNTGELFF. DNA of the CDR3: TGTGCCAGCTGCCGGACAGGGGATAACACCGGGGAGCTGTTTTTT.